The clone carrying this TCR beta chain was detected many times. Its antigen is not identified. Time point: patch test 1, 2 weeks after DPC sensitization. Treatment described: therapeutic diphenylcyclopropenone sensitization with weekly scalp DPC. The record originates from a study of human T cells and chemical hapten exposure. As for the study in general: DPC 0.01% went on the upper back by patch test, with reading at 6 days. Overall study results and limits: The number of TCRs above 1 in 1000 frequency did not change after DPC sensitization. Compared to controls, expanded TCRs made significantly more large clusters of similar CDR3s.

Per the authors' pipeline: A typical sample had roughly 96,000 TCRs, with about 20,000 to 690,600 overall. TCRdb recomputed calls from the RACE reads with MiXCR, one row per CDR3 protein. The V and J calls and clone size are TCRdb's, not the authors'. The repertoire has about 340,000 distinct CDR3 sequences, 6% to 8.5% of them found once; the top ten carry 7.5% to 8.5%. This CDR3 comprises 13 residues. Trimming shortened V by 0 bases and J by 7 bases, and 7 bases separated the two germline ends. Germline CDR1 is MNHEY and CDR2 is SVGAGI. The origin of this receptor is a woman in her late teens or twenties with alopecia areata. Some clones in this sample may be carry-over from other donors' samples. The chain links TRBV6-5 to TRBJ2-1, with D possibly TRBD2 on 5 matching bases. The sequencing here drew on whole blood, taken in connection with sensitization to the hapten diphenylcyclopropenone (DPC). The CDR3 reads CASSYSPGNEQFF. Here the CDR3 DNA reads TGTGCCAGCAGTTACTCCCCGGGGAATGAGCAGTTCTTC.